The clone carrying this TCR beta chain was detected ten times or more. The CDR3 sequence is 15 residues long. V was shortened by 5 bases and J by 2 bases, with 12 bases between the two germline ends. Germline CDR1 SGHVS, CDR2 FNYEAQ. The data were taken from a study of neurological immune-mediated disorders. Time point reported: longitudinal time-point 2. With 10-nucleotide random UMIs included, cDNA was synthesized by 5'RACE. TCRdb independently ran MiXCR on the 5' RACE reads; one entry per CDR3 protein. The profile shows over 75,000 distinct CDR3 sequences, around 6% of them singletons. The chain joins TRBV7-6 to TRBJ2-2, with D perhaps being TRBD1 or TRBD2 (5 bases each). Sequences were obtained from PBMCs. This TCR was sampled from a woman aged 60-75 years with multiple sclerosis. Written as DNA, the CDR3 is TGTGCCAGCAGCGACCGGGACGGAAACACCGGGGAGCTGTTTTTT. Translation gives CASSDRDGNTGELFF.